What follows are 27 T cell receptor beta chains derived from one specimen sequenced in a study of T cells in Graves' hyperthyroidism and ophthalmopathy. Amplification yielded TCR beta CDR3 regions, with RNA transcripts as the source. With the HTBI primer set, the TCR CDR3 went through a first round of RT-PCR. From the multiplex PCR reads, TCRdb called clonotypes with MiXCR, one entry per CDR3 protein. The repertoire holds approximately 370,000 distinct CDR3 sequences, with approximately 18% as singletons. Sequenced material: blood. These receptors all come from a woman aged 25 to 39 with Graves' hyperthyroidism that later progressed to Graves' ophthalmopathy.

In this sample, this clonotype turned up a few times. The chain combines TRBV7-9 with TRBJ1-5; D uncertain. Germline lookup yields CDR1 SEHNR and CDR2 FQNEAQ (reference sequence). There are 16 residues in the CDR3. V gave up 1 base and J gave up 2 bases, with 12 bases separating them. Here the CDR3 reads CASSLVQWPGNQPQHF. The CDR3 DNA reads as TGTGCCAGCAGCTTAGTACAGTGGCCTGGCAATCAGCCCCAGCATTTT.

This clonotype has a count of ten or more. J is TRBJ2-7 and V is TRBV3-1; D assignment may be TRBD1 or TRBD2 (5 bases each). The CDR3 runs to 16 residues. Germline lookup yields CDR1 LGHDT and CDR2 YNNKEL (reference sequence). V lost 3 bases to trimming and J lost 2 bases, with 17 bases between them. CDR3 nucleotides: TGTGCCAGCAGCCAGGGGACCTCGGGACCCCCCTACGAGCAGTACTTC. Its translation is CASSQGTSGPPYEQYF.

As concerns this clonotype: A much larger clonotype is one base distant, so this may be a read error. V gene TRBV27 combines with J gene TRBJ1-5; no definite D call. From germline, CDR1 is MNHEY and CDR2 SMNVEV (reference sequence). The CDR3 covers 13 residues. The CDR3 region is CASSLAGNQSQHF. CDR3 DNA sequence: TGTGCCAGCAGTTTAGCGGGTAATCAGTCCCAGCATTTT.

The sample holds many counts of this clonotype. The V gene is TRBV18, the J gene TRBJ1-3; D is unresolved. V gave up 6 bases and J gave up 4 bases, with 4 bases separating them. Germline-derived CDR1 and CDR2 are KGHSH and LQKENI. CDR3 length: 11 amino acids. As DNA, the CDR3 is TGTGCCAGCTCCGAGGGAAACACCATATATTTT. Amino acids: CASSEGNTIYF.

This clonotype was counted at least ten times. In DNA, the CDR3 is TGTGCCAGCAGCAAGGACAGGGCGAACACCGGGGAGCTGTTTTTT. This sequence encodes CASSKDRANTGELFF. The rearrangement joins TRBV7-8 to TRBJ2-2; 8 positions match TRBD1. This CDR3 has 15 residues. V trimming: 5 bases; J trimming: 0 bases; junction bases outside the gene matches: 2. CDR1 SGHVS and CDR2 FQNEAQ come from the germline V gene. The variable domain in full, with the rest retrieved from reference TRBV7-8 and TRBJ2-2, is GAGVSQSPRYKVAKRGQDVALRCDPISGHVSLFWYQQALGQGPEFLTYFQNEAQLDKSGLPSDRFFAERPEGSVSTLKIQRTQQEDSAVYLCASSKDRANTGELFFGEGSRLTVL.

This clonotype was found once. The rearrangement links TRBV6-5 to TRBJ2-7, with D possibly TRBD2 on 5 matching bases. This CDR3 is 18 amino acids long. The V and J ends lost 0 bases and 3 bases respectively, with 21 bases between them. The germline gives CDR1 MNHEY, CDR2 SVGAGI. CDR3 sequence reads: CASSYSYHQRVFFYEQYF. As DNA, the CDR3 is TGTGCCAGCAGTTACTCCTACCATCAGAGGGTCTTTTTCTACGAGCAGTACTTC.

This clonotype was seen many times. This chain links TRBV27 with TRBJ1-1, with D unclear. Germline CDR1 is MNHEY and CDR2 is SMNVEV (reference sequence). The CDR3 has 13 amino acids. V shed 4 bases and J shed 1 base, with 7 bases lying between them. In nucleotides, the CDR3 is TGTGCCAGCAGTTGGGAGGGGAACACTGAAGCTTTCTTT. Translating gives CASSWEGNTEAFF.

This clonotype was picked up a small number of times. This may stem from a read error, because a much larger clone lies one nucleotide away. The chain links TRBV27 to TRBJ2-5; no definite D call. In germline, CDR1 is MNHEY, CDR2 SMNVEV (reference sequence). Trimming removed 7 bases at V and 1 base at J, with 13 bases between. The CDR3 has 14 residues. The CDR3 loop is CASTTLQSQETQYF. CDR3 DNA sequence: TGTGCCAGCACGACATTGCAGAGCCAAGAGACCCAGTACTTC.

This clonotype was detected many times. The rearrangement uses TRBV28 and TRBJ1-2, with D possibly being TRBD1 (6 bases). Per germline, CDR1 MDHEN and CDR2 SYDVKM. The CDR3 contains 13 residues. V gave up 7 bases and J gave up 8 bases, with 17 bases separating them. In DNA, the CDR3 is TGTGCCAGCATACCGGGACAAGGTCGCGGCTACACCTTC. It is translated as CASIPGQGRGYTF.

This clonotype has ten or more counts. This chain links TRBV3-1 with TRBJ2-5; D not certain. Trimming left V 0 bases short and J 5 bases short, with 16 bases between. CDR1 LGHDT and CDR2 YNNKEL come from the germline V gene (reference sequence). There are 16 residues in the CDR3. The CDR3 region is CASSQDMRFGDETQYF. The CDR3 DNA reads as TGTGCCAGCAGCCAAGATATGAGATTCGGCGATGAGACCCAGTACTTC.

This clonotype came up a few times. The V gene is TRBV19, the J gene TRBJ2-2, with TRBD1 matching over 8 bases. Germline V gene data show CDR1 as LNHDA and CDR2 as SQIVND (reference sequence). V trimming: 5 bases; J trimming: 0 bases; junction bases outside the gene matches: 8. This CDR3 region has 17 residues. The CDR3 DNA sequence: TGTGCCAGTAGTTTCTGGACAGGGTACACGAACACCGGGGAGCTGTTTTTT. Translation: CASSFWTGYTNTGELFF.

This clonotype was observed a few times. This rearrangement joins TRBV15 to TRBJ2-1; D remains unclear. Germline values: CDR1 LNHNV, CDR2 YYDKDF (reference sequence). The CDR3 is 14 amino acids. V dropped 0 bases and J dropped 2 bases, with 5 bases sitting between them. The chain's CDR3 is CATSRERAYNEQFF. CDR3 DNA: TGTGCCACCAGCAGAGAGAGAGCCTACAATGAGCAGTTCTTC.

This clonotype was seen a handful of times. The chain carries TRBV19 and TRBJ2-1; a weak D match, TRBD2 (6 bases). From germline, CDR1 is LNHDA and CDR2 SQIVND (reference sequence). The V gene lost 3 bases and the J gene lost 3 bases, with 9 bases spanning the gap. The CDR3 has 14 amino acids. CDR3 amino acids: CASSIRGNYNEQFF. The CDR3 nucleotides are TGTGCCAGTAGTATCCGCGGGAACTACAATGAGCAGTTCTTC.

The sample holds many counts of this clonotype. The chain employs TRBV28 and TRBJ1-1; unclear D gene. V gave up 2 bases and J gave up 3 bases, with 7 bases separating them. Germline V gene lookup returns CDR1 MDHEN and CDR2 SYDVKM. The CDR3 spans 13 residues. CDR3 residues: CASSLKRDTEAFF. The CDR3 DNA reads TGTGCCAGCAGTTTAAAGAGAGACACTGAAGCTTTCTTT.

In its sample, this clonotype was seen once. The chain recombines TRBV11-2 with TRBJ2-3; 10 bases map to TRBD2. Unmatched junction bases numbered 6, after V lost 1 base and J lost 8 bases. CDR3 length equals 15 residues. Germline assignment: CDR1 SGHAT and CDR2 FQNNGV. CDR3 sequence reads: CASSLGASGSATQYF. The CDR3 DNA follows: TGTGCCAGCAGCTTAGGGGCTAGCGGGAGCGCTACGCAGTATTTT.

On this clonotype itself: Lacking the conserved final phenylalanine or tryptophan, this CDR3 likely reflects a read error. V usage is TRBV4-2 and J usage is TRBJ1-3; 10 nucleotides match TRBD1. CDR3 length: 17 residues. Trimming at V came to 4 bases and at J to 0 bases, leaving 6 bases not matched to a gene. The germline V gene encodes CDR1 LGHNA and CDR2 YNFKEQ. CDR3 amino acids: CASSRLTGGSSGNTIYL. The DNA for the CDR3 is TGTGCCAGCAGCCGCTTGACAGGGGGCAGCTCTGGAAACACCATATATCTT.

The sample holds one count of this clonotype. A much more abundant neighbour one base away suggests this may be a read error. The chain joins TRBV20-1 to TRBJ1-1; 8 nucleotides match TRBD1. Germline V gives CDR1 DFQATT, CDR2 SNEGSKA (reference sequence). This CDR3 has 13 amino acids. V lost 5 bases, J lost 7 bases, and 9 bases stayed unmatched. The CDR3 protein is CSAGTAGTGEAFF. In DNA, the CDR3 is TGCAGTGCTGGGACGGCCGGGACAGGTGAAGCTTTCTTT.

This clonotype was seen many times. The chain carries TRBV10-3 and TRBJ2-3; D might be TRBD2 (6 bases). The germline gives CDR1 ENHRY, CDR2 SYGVKD. The CDR3 extends over 16 amino acids. V dropped 3 bases and J dropped 4 bases, with 17 bases sitting between them. CDR3: CAISEAGPGSPDTQYF. As DNA, the CDR3 is TGTGCCATCAGTGAAGCGGGCCCAGGGAGCCCAGATACGCAGTATTTT.

This clonotype was counted ten times or more. This chain links TRBV6-1 with TRBJ2-7; tentatively, D is TRBD2 (7 bases). Germline V gives CDR1 MNHNS, CDR2 SASEGT. Trimming removed 6 bases from V and 2 bases from J, with 14 bases in between. The CDR3 is made up of 14 amino acids. CDR3 bases: TGTGCCAGCAGAGAGGGGGGGGCGACCTACGAGCAGTACTTC. It specifies CASREGGATYEQYF.

This clonotype was counted between two and nine times. V gene TRBV30 combines with J gene TRBJ1-2, with TRBD1 as a possible D gene (5 bases). This CDR3 comprises 13 residues. Germline V CDR1 and CDR2: GTSNPN, SVGIG (reference sequence). The V end was cut by 1 base, the J end by 2 bases, with 8 bases between. CDR3 DNA sequence: TGTGCCTGGAGTGGAGACAGCAACTATGGCTACACCTTC. Translating gives CAWSGDSNYGYTF.

This clonotype came up many times. This rearrangement joins TRBV20-1 to TRBJ2-1; 15 bases are a match to TRBD2. The CDR3 runs to 17 residues. The V gene end was trimmed by 5 bases and the J gene end by 1 base; junction bases not matched to a gene: 6. Germline V gene sequence: CDR1 DFQATT, CDR2 SNEGSKA (reference sequence). Here the CDR3 reads CSADGLAGGDSYNEQFF. The CDR3, as DNA: TGCAGTGCTGATGGACTAGCGGGGGGGGATTCCTACAATGAGCAGTTCTTC.

This chain joins TRBV5-1 and TRBJ1-5; D gene ambiguous. CDR1 is SGHRS, CDR2 YFSETQ, per germline. V lost 0 bases, J lost 9 bases, and 10 bases lay in between. The CDR3 runs to 13 residues. For the CDR3, the DNA is TGCGCCAGCAGCTTGGGATACGACGGGCCCCAGCATTTT. Translation: CASSLGYDGPQHF.

This clonotype was counted ten times or more. The rearrangement uses TRBV27 and TRBJ2-7, with D tentatively TRBD1 (6 bases). The germline V gene has CDR1 MNHEY and CDR2 SMNVEV (reference sequence). Trimming cost V 3 bases and J 4 bases, with 13 bases left between them. CDR3 length: 14 residues. CDR3 sequence (DNA): TGTGCCAGCAGTTTGGGGCAGGGGCTATACGAGCAGTACTTC. Amino acids: CASSLGQGLYEQYF.

A few counts support this clonotype. The chain links TRBV24-1 to TRBJ2-5; D perhaps matches TRBD1 (5 bases). Germline V gene sequence: CDR1 KGHDR, CDR2 SFDVKD. CDR3 length: 15 residues. V was pared by 4 bases and J by 5 bases, with 16 bases between. CDR3 sequence reads: CATSDYTRVGETQYF. The CDR3 coding sequence is TGTGCCACCAGTGACTACACCAGGGTGGGGGAGACCCAGTACTTC.

Turning to this clonotype: A read error may be the cause here, since a much bigger clone is one base away. The V and J genes are TRBV28 and TRBJ2-7; no definite D call. Germline values: CDR1 MDHEN, CDR2 SYDVKM. V was pared by 6 bases and J by 1 base, with 10 bases between. CDR3 size: 13 residues. The CDR3 spells CASRSDISYEQYF. CDR3 nucleotide sequence: TGTGCCAGCAGGTCCGACATTTCCTACGAGCAGTACTTC.

This chain joins TRBV7-9 and TRBJ2-7, with D hard to call. Per the germline V gene, CDR1 is SEHNR and CDR2 is FQNEAQ (reference sequence). The CDR3 has 14 amino acids. V lost 1 base, J lost 3 bases, and 10 bases lay in between. Here the CDR3 DNA reads TGTGCCAGCAGCTTAGATTCAGGACGCTACGAGCAGTACTTC. The encoded protein is CASSLDSGRYEQYF.

In its sample, this clonotype was seen many times. V usage is TRBV20-1 and J usage is TRBJ1-1; D is perhaps TRBD1 (6 bases). The CDR3 is made up of 13 amino acids. The V gene lost 3 bases and the J gene lost 2 bases, with 10 bases spanning the gap. Germline CDR1 DFQATT, CDR2 SNEGSKA (reference sequence). This CDR3 is CSASRTVNTEAFF. The CDR3 DNA follows: TGCAGTGCTAGCAGGACAGTCAACACTGAAGCTTTCTTT.